A single TCR beta chain is shown here with its context. This specimen belongs to a study of shared clonotypes between healthy human individuals. Produced via immunoSEQ multiplex PCR; TCRdb's table is partial and in-frame only. The sample yields about 1.1 million clones, about 84% seen once. The clonotype comes from a man between 18 and 35 years old in good health. Some clones in this sample may be carry-over from other donors' samples. The specimen sequenced was memory CD4+ T cells from PBMCs. Regarding subset: CD45RA-negative fraction.

In DNA, the CDR3 is TGTGCCACCAGCAGAGGCGCAACTAATGAAAAACTGTTTTTT. Its translation is CATSRGATNEKLFF. The rearrangement joins TRBV15 to TRBJ1-4; D call uncertain. CDR1 and CDR2 from the germline V gene are LNHNV and YYDKDF (reference sequence). Trimming pared 1 base from V and 0 bases from J, leaving 3 bases between. The CDR3 loop spans 14 amino acids.